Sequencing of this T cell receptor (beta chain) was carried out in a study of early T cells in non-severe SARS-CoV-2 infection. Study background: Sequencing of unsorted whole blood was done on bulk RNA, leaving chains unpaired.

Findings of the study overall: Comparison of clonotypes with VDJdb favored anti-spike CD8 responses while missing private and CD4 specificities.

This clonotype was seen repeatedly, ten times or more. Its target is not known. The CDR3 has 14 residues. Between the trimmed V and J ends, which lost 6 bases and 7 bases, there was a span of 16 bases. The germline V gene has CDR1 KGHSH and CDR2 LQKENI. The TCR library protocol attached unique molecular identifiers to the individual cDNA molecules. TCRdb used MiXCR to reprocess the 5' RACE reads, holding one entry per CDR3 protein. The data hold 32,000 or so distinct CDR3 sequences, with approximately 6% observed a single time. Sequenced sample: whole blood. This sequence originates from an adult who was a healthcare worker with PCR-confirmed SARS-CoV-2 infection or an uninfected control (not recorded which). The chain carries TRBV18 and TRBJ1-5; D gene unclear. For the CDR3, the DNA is TGTGCCAGCTCCTGGACCTTTGCCGGGCAGCCCCAGCATTTT. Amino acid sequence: CASSWTFAGQPQHF.